A selection of T cell receptor beta chains follows, all from one sample in a study of blood T cell repertoires in COVID-19. The table came from immunoSEQ multiplex PCR; TCRdb's copy has only in-frame clones and leaves some out. The table includes some 100,000 clones, under 90% detected once. Material for sequencing was peripheral blood. These receptor sequences come from a woman between 50 and 59 years old with acute or convalescent COVID-19. Both conserved end residues are part of each CDR3. A D gene is named only where the DNA matches it firmly.

V gene: TRBV6-5
J gene: TRBJ2-6
D gene: .
CDR3 DNA: TGTGCCAGCGGGCGGGGTAGTTCTGGGGCCAACGTCCTGACTTTC
CDR3 protein: CASGRGSSGANVLTF

V gene: TRBV30
J gene: TRBJ2-2
D gene: .
CDR3 DNA: TGTGCCTGGAGTGTAGGGGGCGGGGAGCTGTTTTTT
CDR3 protein: CAWSVGGGELFF

V gene: TRBV29-1
J gene: TRBJ1-2
D gene: .
CDR3 DNA: TGCAGCGTTGCCCGGACACCTTCCTCAAACTATGGCTACACCTTC
CDR3 protein: CSVARTPSSNYGYTF

V gene: TRBV7-2
J gene: TRBJ1-1
D gene: .
CDR3 DNA: TGTGCCAGCAGCTTAGTTCCCCTCGGCACTGAAGCTTTCTTT
CDR3 protein: CASSLVPLGTEAFF

V gene: TRBV7-7
J gene: TRBJ2-1
D gene: .
CDR3 DNA: TGTGCCAGCAGTGGAGAGGGCGGTGAGCAGTTCTTC
CDR3 protein: CASSGEGGEQFF

V gene: TRBV24-1
J gene: TRBJ1-2
D gene: .
CDR3 DNA: TGTGCCACCAGTGATCCGACTATGGTTAGTGGCTACACCTTC
CDR3 protein: CATSDPTMVSGYTF

V gene: TRBV27
J gene: TRBJ2-7
D gene: TRBD2
CDR3 DNA: TGTGCCAGCACCTCGGGAGGCTACGAGCAGTACTTC
CDR3 protein: CASTSGGYEQYF

V gene: TRBV3-1/TRBV3-2
J gene: TRBJ2-2
D gene: TRBD2
CDR3 DNA: TGTGCCAGCAGCCCCTATATACGGACTAGCGGGGGGTCAATGTTGTTTTTT
CDR3 protein: CASSPYIRTSGGSMLFF

V gene: TRBV6-1
J gene: TRBJ2-3
D gene: TRBD1
CDR3 DNA: TGTGCCAGCAGTGAAGAACAGGGGGCAGGGACGCAGTATTTT
CDR3 protein: CASSEEQGAGTQYF

V gene: TRBV18
J gene: TRBJ1-2
D gene: .
CDR3 DNA: TGTGCCAGCTCACCCCCGAACTCCCGGGGGTATGGCTACACCTTC
CDR3 protein: CASSPPNSRGYGYTF

V gene: TRBV6-5
J gene: TRBJ1-6
D gene: .
CDR3 DNA: TGTGCCAGCAGTTCCCAGGGGAAGCATTCACCCCTCCACTTT
CDR3 protein: CASSSQGKHSPLHF

V gene: TRBV3-1/TRBV3-2
J gene: TRBJ2-1
D gene: .
CDR3 DNA: TGTGCCAGCAGCCAAGTCCGAGGCAATGAGCAGTTCTTC
CDR3 protein: CASSQVRGNEQFF

V gene: TRBV3-1/TRBV3-2
J gene: TRBJ2-1
D gene: TRBD2
CDR3 DNA: TGTGCCAGCAGCCAGGAACGGGTAGCGGGGGGGCTGGTAGATGAGCAGTTCTTC
CDR3 protein: CASSQERVAGGLVDEQFF

V gene: TRBV12-3/TRBV12-4
J gene: TRBJ2-2
D gene: .
CDR3 DNA: TGTGCCACCAAAAGGACTACCGGGGAGCTGTTTTTT
CDR3 protein: CATKRTTGELFF

V gene: TRBV3-1/TRBV3-2
J gene: TRBJ1-1
D gene: .
CDR3 DNA: TGTGCCAGCAGCCAAGGACCATTAGGAGGAGCTTTCTTT
CDR3 protein: CASSQGPLGGAFF